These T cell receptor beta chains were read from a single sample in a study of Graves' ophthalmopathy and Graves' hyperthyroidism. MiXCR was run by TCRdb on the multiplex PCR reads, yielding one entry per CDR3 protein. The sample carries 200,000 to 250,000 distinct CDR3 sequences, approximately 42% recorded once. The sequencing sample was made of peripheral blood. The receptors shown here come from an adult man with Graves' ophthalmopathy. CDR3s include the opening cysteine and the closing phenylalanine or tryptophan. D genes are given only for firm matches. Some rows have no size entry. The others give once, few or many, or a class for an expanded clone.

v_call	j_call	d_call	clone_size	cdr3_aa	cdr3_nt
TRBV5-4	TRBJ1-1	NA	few	CASSLRSLGTEAFF	TGTGCCAGCAGCTTGCGCTCCCTTGGCACTGAAGCTTTCTTT
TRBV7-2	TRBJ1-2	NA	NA	CASSFAGTYGYTF	TGTGCCAGCAGCTTCGCCGGAACCTATGGCTACACCTTC
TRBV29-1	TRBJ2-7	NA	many	CSVGRGTYEQYF	TGCAGCGTAGGCAGGGGTACCTACGAGCAGTACTTC
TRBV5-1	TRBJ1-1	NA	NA	CASSLGQTILNTEAFF	TGCGCCAGCAGCTTGGGACAGACCATCTTAAACACTGAAGCTTTCTTT
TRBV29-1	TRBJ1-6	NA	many	CSVATGPNSPLHF	TGCAGCGTTGCCACAGGGCCTAATTCACCCCTCCACTTT
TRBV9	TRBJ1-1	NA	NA	CASGASRVEAFF	TGTGCCAGCGGCGCATCCAGGGTGGAAGCTTTCTTT
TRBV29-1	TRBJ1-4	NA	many	CSVEGTTTNEKLFF	TGCAGCGTTGAGGGAACGACAACTAATGAAAAACTGTTTTTT
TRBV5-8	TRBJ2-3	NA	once	CASSLVASRGDTQYF	TGTGCCAGCAGCTTAGTAGCCTCCCGAGGAGATACGCAGTATTTT
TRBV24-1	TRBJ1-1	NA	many	CATSDSTVNTEAFF	TGTGCCACCAGTGATTCGACAGTGAACACTGAAGCTTTCTTT
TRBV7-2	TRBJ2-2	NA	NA	CASSQMRSGELFF	TGTGCCAGCAGCCAAATGAGGAGCGGGGAGCTGTTTTTT
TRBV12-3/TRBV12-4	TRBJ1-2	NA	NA	CASSLDQAGLYGYTF	TGTGCCAGCAGTTTAGATCAGGCAGGGCTCTATGGCTACACCTTC
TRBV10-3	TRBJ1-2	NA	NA	CASSPGPLGGYTF	TGTGCCAGCAGCCCCGGGCCCCTGGGTGGCTACACCTTC
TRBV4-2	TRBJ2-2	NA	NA	CASSQDTANTGELFF	TGTGCCAGCAGCCAAGACACGGCGAACACCGGGGAGCTGTTTTTT
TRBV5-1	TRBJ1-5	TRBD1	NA	CARSIGTGDQPQHF	TGCGCCCGCAGCATAGGGACAGGGGATCAGCCCCAGCATTTT